Presented here are 22 T cell receptor beta chains from one specimen sequenced in a study of T cells after yellow fever vaccination. TCRdb analysed the 5' RACE reads with MiXCR anew, one entry per CDR3 protein. The profile covers fewer than 150,000 distinct CDR3 sequences, with roughly 7.9% appearing a single time and over 2.5% taken by the ten largest. The source was CD4+ T cells sorted from PBMCs, collected about 49 days after the first yellow fever vaccination. The receptor set was obtained from a man aged 18-30 years who received the YFV17D yellow fever vaccine.

The chain uses TRBV7-8 and TRBJ1-6; 8 bases agree with TRBD1. V lost 5 bases and J lost 8; bases outside the gene matches: 8. The CDR3 extends over 15 amino acids. CDR1 is SGHVS, CDR2 FQNEAQ, per germline. CDR3 DNA sequence: TGTGCCAGCAGCCCGACGGGACAGGTCCATTCACCCCTCCACTTT. Protein product: CASSPTGQVHSPLHF.

This clonotype was observed at least ten times. The gene calls are TRBV3-1 and TRBJ1-4; D is unresolved. Germline CDR1 LGHDT, CDR2 YNNKEL (reference sequence). V lost 3 bases and J 4 bases, leaving 6 bases between the germline ends. This CDR3 contains 13 residues. CDR3 in DNA: TGTGCCAGCAGCCACCGGGATAATGAAAAACTGTTTTTT. Translation gives CASSHRDNEKLFF.

This clonotype was detected ten times or more. This chain joins TRBV20-1 and TRBJ2-4; D is ambiguous. The CDR3 contains 14 residues. In germline, CDR1 is DFQATT, CDR2 SNEGSKA (reference sequence). V was trimmed by 5 bases and J by 0 bases, leaving 11 bases between them. The CDR3 bases are TGCAGTGCTTCGGAGAACCTAGCCAAAAACATTCAGTACTTC. This codes for CSASENLAKNIQYF.

This clonotype has ten or more counts. This chain joins TRBV4-3 and TRBJ2-7, with D maybe TRBD2 (5 bases). CDR1 and CDR2 (germline): LGHNA, YSLEER. V was pared by 1 base and J by 2 bases, with 24 bases between. This CDR3 is built from 19 residues. The CDR3 loop is CASSQGRSSRPPSAYEQYF. The CDR3 DNA is TGCGCCAGCAGCCAAGGGAGATCTAGCCGCCCCCCTTCAGCCTACGAGCAGTACTTC.

This clonotype was observed a few times. V is TRBV9 and J is TRBJ1-3, with 9 bases that match TRBD1. This CDR3 spans 16 amino acids. J gave up 3 bases and V 0 bases, and 4 bases lay outside the gene matches. The germline gives CDR1 SGDLS, CDR2 YYNGEE. The DNA of the CDR3 is TGTGCCAGCAGCGTAGCGGGACAGGGCAATGGAAACACCATATATTTT. It yields the protein CASSVAGQGNGNTIYF.

This clonotype was detected ten times or more. This sequence joins TRBV20-1 and TRBJ1-2; perhaps TRBD1 as D (6 bases). Trimming pared 3 bases from V and 5 bases from J, leaving 13 bases between. Looked up from germline, CDR1 is DFQATT and CDR2 is SNEGSKA (reference sequence). The CDR3 covers 13 residues. DNA of the CDR3: TGCAGTGCTAGTGGGGGGGGCGGGTATGGCTACACCTTC. Translated: CSASGGGGYGYTF.

The V call is TRBV5-6, the J call TRBJ1-4; 7 positions match TRBD1. This CDR3 region has 17 residues. J lost 6 bases, V lost 0 bases, and 11 bases had no gene match. The germline gives CDR1 SGHDT, CDR2 YYEEEE. The CDR3: CASSLGQGHSRYEKLFF. The CDR3 DNA follows: TGTGCCAGCAGCTTGGGACAGGGCCATAGTCGGTATGAAAAACTGTTTTTT.

The chain joins TRBV4-3 to TRBJ2-1; 11 bases line up with TRBD2. J gave up 5 bases and V 4 bases, and 13 bases lay outside the gene matches. This CDR3 is built from 18 residues. Germline V gene data show CDR1 as LGHNA and CDR2 as YSLEER. The CDR3 bases are TGCGCCAGCAGCCGGCGGTCGGTAGCGGGGGGGCCCCACAATGAGCAGTTCTTC. Translating gives CASSRRSVAGGPHNEQFF.

As regards this clonotype: A much larger clone differs by one base, so this may be a read error. The chain carries TRBV20-1 and TRBJ1-5, with D perhaps TRBD1 (6 bases). Germline-derived CDR1 and CDR2 are DFQATT and SNEGSKA (reference sequence). The CDR3 sequence is 16 residues long. This chain's CDR3 is CSARDQARGGHQPKHF. The CDR3 nucleotides are TGCAGTGCTAGAGATCAAGCCAGGGGAGGCCATCAGCCCAAGCATTTT.

This clonotype was counted a few times. The J gene is TRBJ2-5, the V gene TRBV12-3 or TRBV12-4; the match to TRBD2 covers 9 bases. CDR3 size: 17 residues. Trimming took 5 bases from V and 5 from J; bases not matched to a gene: 15. CDR3 coding DNA: TGTGCCAGCAGTCGAGTGGCGGCGGGGGGGCCCCGGGAGACCCAGTACTTC. Amino acid sequence: CASSRVAAGGPRETQYF.

A few counts support this clonotype. The chain recombines TRBV5-6 with TRBJ2-7; 7 nucleotides line up with TRBD1. Trimming removed 4 bases from V and 2 bases from J; junction bases left unmatched: 6. The CDR3 runs to 14 residues. CDR1 and CDR2 (germline): SGHDT, YYEEEE. CDR3 amino acids: CASSPGTATYEQYF. Here the CDR3 DNA reads TGTGCCAGCAGCCCTGGGACAGCTACCTACGAGCAGTACTTC.

V is TRBV4-1 and J is TRBJ1-1, with D unclear. The length of the CDR3 is 13 residues. Germline CDR1 and CDR2: MGHRA and YSYEKL. The ends were cut back, 4 bases at V and 5 bases at J, with 11 bases in the middle. The CDR3 protein is CASSLLWKTEAFF. CDR3 nucleotide sequence: TGCGCCAGCAGCCTCCTCTGGAAGACTGAAGCTTTCTTT.

The gene calls are TRBV18 and TRBJ2-3; D ambiguous. Germline lookup yields CDR1 KGHSH and CDR2 LQKENI. Trimming took 3 bases from V and 3 from J, leaving 10 bases between them. The CDR3 sequence is 14 residues long. The CDR3, as DNA: TGTGCCAGCTCACCGGGCTCTACTACAGATACGCAGTATTTT. The encoded protein is CASSPGSTTDTQYF.

This clonotype was detected ten times or more. The V gene is TRBV15, the J gene TRBJ1-4; D is ambiguous. CDR3 length equals 13 residues. From germline, CDR1 is LNHNV and CDR2 YYDKDF (reference sequence). The ends were cut back, 0 bases at V and 8 bases at J, with 7 bases in the middle. The CDR3 spells CATSRDRGEKLFF. As DNA, the CDR3 is TGTGCCACCAGCAGAGATCGGGGAGAAAAACTGTTTTTT.

The rearrangement uses TRBV15 and TRBJ2-3, with 7 bases that match TRBD1. This CDR3 comprises 15 residues. The germline V gene has CDR1 LNHNV and CDR2 YYDKDF (reference sequence). Losses at the gene ends were 5 bases for V and 2 bases for J; bases not matched to a gene: 7. CDR3 sequence: CATSEQGPVTDTQYF. In DNA, the CDR3 is TGTGCCACCAGCGAACAGGGGCCCGTCACAGATACGCAGTATTTT.

V is TRBV7-7 and J is TRBJ2-2; 10 nucleotides line up with TRBD2. V gave up 5 bases and J gave up 8 bases; unmatched junction bases: 8. In germline, CDR1 is SSHAT, CDR2 FNYEAQ (reference sequence). This CDR3 has 15 amino acids. This CDR3 is CASSVGLASNGELFF. CDR3 bases: TGTGCCAGCAGCGTGGGACTAGCGTCTAATGGGGAGCTGTTTTTT.

In its sample, this clonotype was seen many times. The chain carries TRBV6-5 and TRBJ2-7, with 8 bases lining up with TRBD1. Germline-derived CDR1 and CDR2 are MNHEY and SVGAGI. V lost 4 bases, J lost 4 bases, and 6 bases stayed unmatched. The CDR3 length is 14 residues. DNA for the CDR3: TGTGCCAGCAGTTCCAACAGGGGGAGGTACGAGCAGTACTTC. It translates to CASSSNRGRYEQYF.

This clonotype was counted at least ten times. The J gene is TRBJ2-1, the V gene TRBV18; tentative D call: TRBD2 (7 bases). CDR3 length equals 16 residues. Germline CDR1 KGHSH, CDR2 LQKENI. Trimming took off 3 bases at V and 3 bases at J, with 15 bases between the two ends. The DNA of the CDR3 is TGTGCCAGCTCACCGGACGCGGGGGCCTTCTACAATGAGCAGTTCTTC. Translation gives CASSPDAGAFYNEQFF.

This clonotype has a count of ten or more. The chain employs TRBV4-3 and TRBJ2-4; D gene ambiguous. This CDR3 contains 17 residues. Trimming cost V 0 bases and J 0 bases, with 12 bases left between them. In germline, CDR1 is LGHNA, CDR2 YSLEER. The CDR3 bases are TGCGCCAGCAGCCAAGAGGGCAATTTTCTAGCCAAAAACATTCAGTACTTC. Its translation: CASSQEGNFLAKNIQYF.

This clonotype has at least ten counts. V gene TRBV7-2 combines with J gene TRBJ2-3; D perhaps matches TRBD1 (5 bases). The CDR3 is 12 amino acids. In germline, CDR1 is SGHTA, CDR2 FQGNSA. Trimming took off 6 bases at V and 4 bases at J, with 8 bases between the two ends. The CDR3 reads CASRGQSDTQYF. The CDR3 DNA reads as TGTGCCAGCAGGGGGCAATCAGATACGCAGTATTTT. Using reference TRBV7-2 and TRBJ2-3 for the parts outside the CDR3, the full variable domain is GAGVSQSPSNKVTEKGKDVELRCDPISGHTALYWYRQSLGQGLEFLIYFQGNSAPDKSGLPSDRFSAERTGGSVSTLTIQRTQQEDSAVYLCASRGQSDTQYFGPGTRLTVL.

This clonotype was recorded at least ten times. This chain links TRBV20-1 with TRBJ1-4, with 8 nucleotides matching TRBD1. Germline lookup yields CDR1 DFQATT and CDR2 SNEGSKA (reference sequence). The J segment lost 1 base and the V segment lost 7 bases, leaving 11 bases of the junction unmatched. The CDR3 spans 16 residues. CDR3: CSVRGQGWLTNEKLFF. In nucleotides, the CDR3 is TGCAGTGTCCGCGGACAGGGATGGTTAACTAATGAAAAACTGTTTTTT.

This clonotype appeared many times. This rearrangement joins TRBV20-1 to TRBJ1-5; D not certain. The length of the CDR3 is 12 residues. Trimming took off 5 bases at V and 4 bases at J, with 9 bases between the two ends. Germline loops: CDR1 DFQATT, CDR2 SNEGSKA (reference sequence). The DNA of the CDR3 is TGCAGTGCTGGGCGAGGAAATCAGCCCCAGCATTTT. Its translation: CSAGRGNQPQHF.